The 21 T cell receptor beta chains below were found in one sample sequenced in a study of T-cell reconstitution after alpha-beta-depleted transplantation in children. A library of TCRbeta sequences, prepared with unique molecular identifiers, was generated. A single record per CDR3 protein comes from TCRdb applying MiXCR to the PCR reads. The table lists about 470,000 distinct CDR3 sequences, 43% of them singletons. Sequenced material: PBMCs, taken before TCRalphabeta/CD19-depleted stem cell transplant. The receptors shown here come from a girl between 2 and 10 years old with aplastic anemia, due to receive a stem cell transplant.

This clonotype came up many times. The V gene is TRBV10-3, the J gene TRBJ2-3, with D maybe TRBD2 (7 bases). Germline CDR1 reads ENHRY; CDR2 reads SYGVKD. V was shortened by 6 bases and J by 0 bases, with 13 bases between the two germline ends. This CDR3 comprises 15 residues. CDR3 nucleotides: TGTGCCATCAGACAGGGTAGCGGGAGCACAGATACGCAGTATTTT. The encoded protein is CAIRQGSGSTDTQYF.

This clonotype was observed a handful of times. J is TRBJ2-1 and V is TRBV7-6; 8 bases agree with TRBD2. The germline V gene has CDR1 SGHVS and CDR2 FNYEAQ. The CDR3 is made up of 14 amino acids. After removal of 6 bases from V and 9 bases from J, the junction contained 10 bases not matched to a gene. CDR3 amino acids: CASSTGRGGGEQFF. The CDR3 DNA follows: TGTGCCAGCAGTACGGGACGGGGGGGCGGTGAGCAGTTCTTC.

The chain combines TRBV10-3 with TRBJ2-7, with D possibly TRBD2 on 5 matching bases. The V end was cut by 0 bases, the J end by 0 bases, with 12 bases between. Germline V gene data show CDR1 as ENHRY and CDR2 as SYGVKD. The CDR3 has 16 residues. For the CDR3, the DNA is TGTGCCATCAGTGAGTCTATCACGGGGAGCTCCTACGAGCAGTACTTC. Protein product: CAISESITGSSYEQYF.

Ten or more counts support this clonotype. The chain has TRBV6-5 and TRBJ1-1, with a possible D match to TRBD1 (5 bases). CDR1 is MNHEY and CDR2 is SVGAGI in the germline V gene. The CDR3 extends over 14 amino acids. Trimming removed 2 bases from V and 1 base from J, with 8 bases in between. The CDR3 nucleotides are TGTGCCAGCAGTTACGGGGACCAGAACACTGAAGCTTTCTTT. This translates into CASSYGDQNTEAFF.

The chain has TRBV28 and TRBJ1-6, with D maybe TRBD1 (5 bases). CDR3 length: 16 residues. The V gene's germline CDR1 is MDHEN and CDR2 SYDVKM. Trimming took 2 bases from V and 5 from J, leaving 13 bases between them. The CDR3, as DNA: TGTGCCAGCAGTTTAGCAGGGTTAGGCGATAATTCACCCCTCCACTTT. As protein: CASSLAGLGDNSPLHF.

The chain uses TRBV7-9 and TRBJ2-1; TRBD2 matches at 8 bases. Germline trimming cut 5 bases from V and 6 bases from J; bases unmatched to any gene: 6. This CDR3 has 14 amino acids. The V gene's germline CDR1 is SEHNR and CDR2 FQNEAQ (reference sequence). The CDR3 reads CASSLVAGFNEQFF. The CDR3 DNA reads TGTGCCAGCAGCCTCGTAGCGGGGTTCAATGAGCAGTTCTTC.

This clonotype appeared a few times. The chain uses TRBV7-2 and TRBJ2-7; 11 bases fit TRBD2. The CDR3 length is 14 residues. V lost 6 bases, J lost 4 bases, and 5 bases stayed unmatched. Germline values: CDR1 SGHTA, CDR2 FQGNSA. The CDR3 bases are TGTGCCAGCAGGACGGGACTAGCGGTGTACGAGCAGTACTTC. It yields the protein CASRTGLAVYEQYF. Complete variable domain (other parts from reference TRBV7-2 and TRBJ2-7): GAGVSQSPSNKVTEKGKDVELRCDPISGHTALYWYRQSLGQGLEFLIYFQGNSAPDKSGLPSDRFSAERTGGSVSTLTIQRTQQEDSAVYLCASRTGLAVYEQYFGPGTRLTVT.

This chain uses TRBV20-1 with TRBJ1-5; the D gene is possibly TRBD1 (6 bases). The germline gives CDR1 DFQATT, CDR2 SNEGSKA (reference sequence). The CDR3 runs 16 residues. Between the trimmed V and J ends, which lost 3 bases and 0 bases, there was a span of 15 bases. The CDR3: CSARFLQGSSNQPQHF. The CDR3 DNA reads TGCAGTGCTAGGTTCCTACAGGGATCTAGCAATCAGCCCCAGCATTTT.

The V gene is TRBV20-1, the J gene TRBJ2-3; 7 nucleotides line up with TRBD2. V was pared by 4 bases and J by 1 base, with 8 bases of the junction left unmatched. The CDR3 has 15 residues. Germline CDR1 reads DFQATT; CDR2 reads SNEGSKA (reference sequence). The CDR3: CSANRGSGGTDTQYF. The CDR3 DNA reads TGCAGTGCTAACCGCGGGAGCGGGGGCACAGATACGCAGTATTTT.

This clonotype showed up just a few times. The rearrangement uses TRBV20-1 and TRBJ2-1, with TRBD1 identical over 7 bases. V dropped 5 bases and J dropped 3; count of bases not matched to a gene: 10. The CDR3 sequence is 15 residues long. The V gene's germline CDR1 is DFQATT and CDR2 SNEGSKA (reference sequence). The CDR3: CSAADREYGYNEQFF. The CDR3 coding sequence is TGCAGTGCTGCAGACAGGGAGTATGGCTACAATGAGCAGTTCTTC.

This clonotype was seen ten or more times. The CDR3 nucleotides read TGCAGTGCTAGAGGCCAGGCCGGGATGTTTTCCGGGGAGCTGTTTTTT. Protein sequence: CSARGQAGMFSGELFF. This chain joins TRBV20-1 and TRBJ2-2, with D perhaps matching TRBD2 (5 bases). The V end was cut by 1 base, the J end by 6 bases, with 18 bases between. The CDR3 is 16 residues long. Looked up from germline, CDR1 is DFQATT and CDR2 is SNEGSKA (reference sequence).

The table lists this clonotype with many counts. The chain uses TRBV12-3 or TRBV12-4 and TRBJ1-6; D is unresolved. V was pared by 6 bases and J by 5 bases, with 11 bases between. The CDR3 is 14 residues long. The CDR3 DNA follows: TGTGCCAGCAGGATGACGGTTGATAATTCACCCCTCCACTTT. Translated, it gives CASRMTVDNSPLHF.

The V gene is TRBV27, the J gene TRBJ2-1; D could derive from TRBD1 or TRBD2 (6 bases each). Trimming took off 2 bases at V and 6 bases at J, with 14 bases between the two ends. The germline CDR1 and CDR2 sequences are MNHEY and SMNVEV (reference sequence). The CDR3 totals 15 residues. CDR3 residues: CASSLGRGGGNEQFF. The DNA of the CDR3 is TGTGCCAGCAGTTTAGGCAGGGGAGGAGGCAATGAGCAGTTCTTC.

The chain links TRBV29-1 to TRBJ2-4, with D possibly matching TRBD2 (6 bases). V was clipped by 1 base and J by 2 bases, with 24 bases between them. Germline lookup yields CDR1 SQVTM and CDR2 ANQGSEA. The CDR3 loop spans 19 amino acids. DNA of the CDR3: TGCAGCGTTGAAGGACTAGTAATGCAGGACCAATACCCCAAAAACATTCAGTACTTC. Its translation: CSVEGLVMQDQYPKNIQYF.

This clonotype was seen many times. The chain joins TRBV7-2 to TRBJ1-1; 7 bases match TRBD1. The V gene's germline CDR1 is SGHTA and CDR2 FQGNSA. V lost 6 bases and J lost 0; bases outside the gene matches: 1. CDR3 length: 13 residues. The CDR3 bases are TGTGCCAGCAGACAGGGGTTGAACACTGAAGCTTTCTTT. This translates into CASRQGLNTEAFF.

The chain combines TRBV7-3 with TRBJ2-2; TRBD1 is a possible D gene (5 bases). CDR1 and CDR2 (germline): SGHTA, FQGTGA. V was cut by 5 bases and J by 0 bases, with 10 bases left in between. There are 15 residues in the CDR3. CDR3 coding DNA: TGTGCCAGCAGCGCGACAGTCGCGAACACCGGGGAGCTGTTTTTT. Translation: CASSATVANTGELFF.

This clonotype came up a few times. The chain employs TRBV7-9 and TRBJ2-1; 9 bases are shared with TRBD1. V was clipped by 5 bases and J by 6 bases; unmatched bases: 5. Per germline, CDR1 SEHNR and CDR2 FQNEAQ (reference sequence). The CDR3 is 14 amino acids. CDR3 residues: CASSVGDRANEQFF. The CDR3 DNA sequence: TGTGCCAGCAGCGTAGGGGACAGGGCCAATGAGCAGTTCTTC. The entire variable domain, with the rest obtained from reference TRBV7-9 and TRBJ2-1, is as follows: DTGVSQNPRHKITKRGQNVTFRCDPISEHNRLYWYRQTLGQGPEFLTYFQNEAQLEKSRLLSDRFSAERPKGSFSTLEIQRTEQGDSAMYLCASSVGDRANEQFFGPGTRLTVL.

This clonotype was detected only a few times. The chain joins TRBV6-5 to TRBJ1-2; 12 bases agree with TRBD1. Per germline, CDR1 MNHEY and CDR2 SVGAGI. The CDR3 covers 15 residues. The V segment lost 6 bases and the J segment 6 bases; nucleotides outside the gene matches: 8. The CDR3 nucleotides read TGTGCCAGCAGCCCCAGGGGGACAGGGGGCAATGGCTACACCTTC. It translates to CASSPRGTGGNGYTF.

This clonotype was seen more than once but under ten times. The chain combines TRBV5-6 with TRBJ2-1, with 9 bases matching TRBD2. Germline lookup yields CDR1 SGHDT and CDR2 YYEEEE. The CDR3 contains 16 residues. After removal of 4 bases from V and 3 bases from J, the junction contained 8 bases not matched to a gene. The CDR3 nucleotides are TGTGCCAGCAGCACTAGATCAGCGGGAGGCTACAATGAGCAGTTCTTC. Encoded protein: CASSTRSAGGYNEQFF.

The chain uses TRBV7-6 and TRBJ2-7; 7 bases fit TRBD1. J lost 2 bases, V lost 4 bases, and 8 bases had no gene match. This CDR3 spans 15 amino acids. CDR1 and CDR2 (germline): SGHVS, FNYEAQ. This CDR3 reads CASSSGGTGPYEQYF. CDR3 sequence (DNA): TGTGCCAGCAGCTCAGGGGGAACTGGCCCCTACGAGCAGTACTTC.

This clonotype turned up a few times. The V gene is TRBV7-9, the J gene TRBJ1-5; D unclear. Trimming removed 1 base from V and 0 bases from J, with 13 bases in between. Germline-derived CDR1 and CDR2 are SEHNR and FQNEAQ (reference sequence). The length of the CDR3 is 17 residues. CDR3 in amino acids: CASSLGGSADSNQPQHF. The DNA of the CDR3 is TGTGCCAGCAGCTTAGGTGGTAGCGCCGATAGCAATCAGCCCCAGCATTTT.